The 28 T cell receptor beta chains given below trace back to one sample, sequenced in a study of metastatic and nonmetastatic thyroid tumors. TCRdb reprocessed the PCR reads using MiXCR. The table records roughly 89,000 clones, under 15% of them present only once. No treatment of any kind had been given to any patient before thyroid surgery. Sequenced material: tumor tissue. The receptors stem from a female donor with papillary thyroid cancer or a benign thyroid nodule (not recorded which). Some clones in this sample may be carry-over from other donors' samples.

This clone was recorded at least ten times. The chain carries TRBV14 and TRBJ2-3; a weak D match, TRBD2 (5 bases). This CDR3 contains 13 residues. Trimming removed 1 base from V and 6 bases from J, with 8 bases in between. Germline V gene lookup returns CDR1 SGHDN and CDR2 FVKESK. The CDR3 sequence is CASSQGGLDTQYF. The CDR3 DNA follows: TGTGCCAGCAGCCAAGGCGGGTTGGATACGCAGTATTTT.

In this sample, this clone turned up a few times. It may be a read error: a sequence one base away is much more abundant. The chain combines TRBV5-1 with TRBJ2-1; D not certain. With 6 bases removed from V and 3 bases from J, the gap between germline ends came to 16 bases. Germline V gene data show CDR1 as SGHRS and CDR2 as YFSETQ. The CDR3 has 15 amino acids. CDR3 DNA: TGCGCCAGCAACCCGGTGCCAACTGGCTACAATGAGCAGTTCTTC. Translation: CASNPVPTGYNEQFF. Full variable domain (outside the CDR3, taken from reference TRBV5-1 and TRBJ2-1): KAGVTQTPRYLIKTRGQQVTLSCSPISGHRSVSWYQQTPGQGLQFLFEYFSETQRNKGNFPGRFSGRQFSNSRSEMNVSTLELGDSALYLCASNPVPTGYNEQFFGPGTRLTVL.

This clone was counted ten times or more. The CDR3 here is CSASASGFEQYF. The CDR3 DNA is TGCAGTGCTAGCGCTAGTGGTTTCGAGCAGTACTTC. This sequence joins TRBV20-1 and TRBJ2-7, with unresolved D. CDR3 length: 12 residues. V was clipped by 3 bases and J by 6 bases, with 12 bases between them. Per the germline V gene, CDR1 is DFQATT and CDR2 is SNEGSKA (reference sequence).

The chain employs TRBV6-5 and TRBJ2-5; D call uncertain. Trimming shortened V by 3 bases and J by 5 bases, and 13 bases separated the two germline ends. CDR3 length equals 14 residues. Germline loops: CDR1 MNHEY, CDR2 SVGAGI. CDR3 amino acids: CASSYIGSRETQYF. The DNA of the CDR3 is TGTGCCAGCAGTTATATTGGGTCGAGGGAGACCCAGTACTTC.

This clone has a count of ten or more. Different DNA sequences within this sample yield the same CDR3. This chain uses TRBV4-1 with TRBJ2-5, with D perhaps matching TRBD1 (6 bases). The CDR3 contains 16 residues. V was cut by 4 bases and J by 5 bases, with 20 bases left in between. Germline V gene data show CDR1 as MGHRA and CDR2 as YSYEKL. Written as DNA, the CDR3 is TGCGCCAGCAGCCCCCTTTGGGTGCAGGGGCGGGAGACCCAGTACTTC. This sequence encodes CASSPLWVQGRETQYF.

The chain links TRBV6-1 to TRBJ2-2; 7 bases map to TRBD2. The CDR3 is 14 amino acids. CDR1 and CDR2 (germline): MNHNS, SASEGT. Trimming at V came to 7 bases and at J to 3 bases, leaving 5 bases not matched to a gene. The CDR3: CASTHREDTGELFF. CDR3 bases: TGTGCCAGCACACATCGGGAGGACACCGGGGAGCTGTTTTTT.

In regard to this clone: With a much larger clone just one base away, this may be a read error. This specimen includes other DNA sequences encoding the same CDR3. The J gene is TRBJ2-7, the V gene TRBV27; 7 bases match TRBD1. Germline V gene data show CDR1 as MNHEY and CDR2 as SMNVEV (reference sequence). With 6 bases clipped from V and 3 bases from J, the junction kept 8 bases outside the gene matches. The CDR3 is 14 residues long. The DNA for the CDR3 is TGTGCCAGCAGGCGACAGGGTGGGAACTACGAGCAGTACTTC. Translating gives CASRRQGGNYEQYF.

This clone occurred many times. The chain combines TRBV7-2 with TRBJ1-1; 10 nucleotides agree with TRBD1. With V trimmed by 5 bases and J by 4 bases, 7 bases remained unmatched. Germline lookup yields CDR1 SGHTA and CDR2 FQGNSA. The CDR3 spans 15 residues. DNA for the CDR3: TGTGCCAGCAGCCCCGACAGGGGGCAGTTCACTGAAGCTTTCTTT. Encoded protein: CASSPDRGQFTEAFF.

In its sample, this clone was seen a few times. V and J are TRBV6-2 or TRBV6-3 and TRBJ2-7, with 7 nucleotides matching TRBD1. V gave up 2 bases and J gave up 6 bases; unmatched junction bases: 10. From germline, CDR1 is MNHEY and CDR2 SVGEGT. The length of the CDR3 is 15 residues. CDR3 nucleotides: TGTGCCAGCAGTTACGTTCTAGGGGGCCCCGGCGAGCAGTACTTC. Translated, it gives CASSYVLGGPGEQYF.

For this clone: Possible read error: a much larger clone is one base away. Other DNA sequences from this sample encode an identical CDR3 as well. V and J are TRBV10-2 and TRBJ2-1; 11 bases are shared with TRBD2. The germline V gene encodes CDR1 WSHSY and CDR2 SAAADI. Unmatched junction bases numbered 5, after V lost 6 bases and J lost 7 bases. This CDR3 has 14 amino acids. The CDR3: CASSLSGRANEQFF. The CDR3 DNA reads TGCGCCAGCAGCCTTAGCGGGAGGGCGAATGAGCAGTTCTTC.

This clone was observed many times. The chain is built from TRBV20-1 and TRBJ2-1; TRBD2 agrees at 8 bases. J lost 6 bases, V lost 3 bases, and 16 bases had no gene match. This CDR3 is 17 amino acids long. Germline loops: CDR1 DFQATT, CDR2 SNEGSKA (reference sequence). CDR3 sequence: CSASPAGPAGATNEQFF. The DNA of the CDR3 is TGCAGTGCTAGCCCCGCAGGACCAGCGGGGGCGACCAATGAGCAGTTCTTC.

This clone was counted many times. The chain combines TRBV11-2 with TRBJ1-1; tentatively, D is TRBD1 (5 bases). This CDR3 contains 15 residues. The V end was cut by 1 base, the J end by 2 bases, with 11 bases between. Germline CDR1 is SGHAT and CDR2 is FQNNGV. CDR3 protein: CASSLVQGVNTEAFF. The CDR3 DNA is TGTGCCAGCAGCTTAGTGCAGGGCGTAAACACTGAAGCTTTCTTT.

Regarding this clone: Since a much larger clone is just one base distant, this may be a read error. The chain couples TRBV29-1 to TRBJ2-7; 8 bases fit TRBD1. CDR1 is SQVTM and CDR2 is ANQGSEA in the germline V gene. This CDR3 contains 14 residues. For the CDR3, the DNA is TGCATCAGCTACAGGGGGAAGGTATCCTACGAGCAGTACTTC. It specifies CISYRGKVSYEQYF.

This clone was seen repeatedly, ten times or more. This rearrangement joins TRBV7-9 to TRBJ1-2; 7 nucleotides align to TRBD1. Germline CDR1 and CDR2: SEHNR and FQNEAQ (reference sequence). V was clipped by 3 bases and J by 8 bases; unmatched bases: 12. The CDR3 contains 15 residues. The chain's CDR3 is CASSFTTPAGGGYTF. In DNA form, the CDR3 reads TGTGCCAGCAGCTTCACTACGCCCGCAGGGGGAGGCTACACCTTC.

This clone was seen ten or more times. V usage is TRBV20-1 and J usage is TRBJ2-1; 8 bases are shared with TRBD2. Trimming at V came to 3 bases and at J to 7 bases, leaving 8 bases not matched to a gene. Germline V CDR1 and CDR2: DFQATT, SNEGSKA (reference sequence). The CDR3 is made up of 14 amino acids. The CDR3 spells CSASRAGVGNEQFF. The CDR3 coding sequence is TGCAGTGCTAGTCGAGCGGGAGTTGGGAATGAGCAGTTCTTC.

This clone was seen more than once but under ten times. One junction end does not reproduce the germline sequence, and a read error may be involved. Distinct nucleotide sequences in the sample also encode this CDR3. The J gene is TRBJ1-5, the V gene TRBV19; D remains unclear. The CDR3 spans 14 residues. Germline CDR1 is LNHDA and CDR2 is SQIVND (reference sequence). CDR3 in amino acids: CASSMRRADQPQHF. The CDR3 DNA reads as TGCGCCAGTAGCATGCGAAGGGCGGACCAGCCCCAGCATTTT.

This clone was seen many times. V usage is TRBV5-1 and J usage is TRBJ1-3, with D tentatively TRBD1 (6 bases). This CDR3 contains 15 residues. Trimming removed 0 bases at V and 3 bases at J, with 10 bases between. From germline, CDR1 is SGHRS and CDR2 YFSETQ. The CDR3 sequence is CASSLEGGGGNTIYF. The CDR3 DNA sequence: TGCGCCAGCAGCTTGGAAGGGGGAGGTGGAAACACCATATATTTT.

This clone was seen ten or more times. V usage is TRBV7-8 and J usage is TRBJ1-3; D gene ambiguous. Germline V CDR1 and CDR2: SGHVS, FQNEAQ. This CDR3 region has 14 residues. V lost 2 bases, J lost 2 bases, and 7 bases lay in between. The CDR3 bases are TGTGCCAGCAGCTTACTACAGACTGGAAACACCATATATTTT. Amino acid sequence: CASSLLQTGNTIYF.

This clone was seen ten or more times. This chain links TRBV30 with TRBJ1-1, with a possible D match to TRBD1 (5 bases). Germline values: CDR1 GTSNPN, CDR2 SVGIG (reference sequence). V lost 8 bases to trimming and J lost 1 base, with 11 bases between them. CDR3 length: 12 amino acids. For the CDR3, the DNA is TGTGCCGGGCTAACAGGGAACACTGAAGCTTTCTTT. Its translation is CAGLTGNTEAFF.

This clone was picked up many times. V and J are TRBV10-1 and TRBJ1-1; D is unresolved. Germline loops: CDR1 WNHNN, CDR2 SYGVQD (reference sequence). The CDR3 covers 13 residues. V lost 6 bases to trimming and J lost 1 base, with 9 bases between them. This chain's CDR3 is CASRKTQNTEAFF. For the CDR3, the DNA is TGCGCCAGCAGGAAAACACAGAACACTGAAGCTTTCTTT.

This clone was counted many times. The chain carries TRBV24-1 and TRBJ2-3; 8 bases fit TRBD2. The V and J ends lost 3 bases and 1 base, in that order; junction bases with no gene match: 2. The CDR3 runs 15 residues. Germline V gene data show CDR1 as KGHDR and CDR2 as SFDVKD. The CDR3 region has the DNA TGTGCCACCAGTGATGTCGGGGGGGGCACAGATACGCAGTATTTT. It encodes CATSDVGGGTDTQYF.

This clone was detected many times. The rearrangement joins TRBV7-9 to TRBJ2-1; possibly TRBD1 or TRBD2 for D (5 bases each). CDR3 size: 14 residues. Germline loops: CDR1 SEHNR, CDR2 FQNEAQ (reference sequence). The ends were cut back, 2 bases at V and 9 bases at J, with 14 bases in the middle. In DNA form, the CDR3 reads TGTGCCAGCAGCTTATGGGTGGGGGTAAGTGAGCAGTTCTTC. It codes for CASSLWVGVSEQFF.

This clone was observed a handful of times. Possible read error: a much larger clone is one base away. Other nucleotide sequences in the sample specify the same CDR3. The chain couples TRBV28 to TRBJ2-6, with 10 bases fitting TRBD1. The CDR3 is 16 amino acids. Per germline, CDR1 MDHEN and CDR2 SYDVKM. The CDR3, as DNA: TGTGCCAGCAGTCCCTGGACAGGGGGTGGGGCCAACGTCCTTACTTTC. Its translation: CASSPWTGGGANVLTF.

This clone was detected ten times or more. The chain carries TRBV20-1 and TRBJ1-2; 7 bases map to TRBD1. V shed 3 bases and J 2 bases; nucleotides not matched to a gene: 3. CDR1 and CDR2 (germline): DFQATT, SNEGSKA (reference sequence). The CDR3 spans 13 residues. CDR3 in DNA: TGCAGTGCTAGGCGGGGACAGAACTATGGCTACACCTTC. Protein: CSARRGQNYGYTF.

Ten or more counts support this clone. This sequence joins TRBV27 and TRBJ1-6; D is perhaps TRBD1 (6 bases). Germline CDR1 is MNHEY and CDR2 is SMNVEV (reference sequence). CDR3 length: 16 amino acids. The V end was cut by 3 bases, the J end by 6 bases, with 15 bases between. The CDR3 DNA follows: TGTGCCAGCAGTTTGGGGGGCCTGGCGCTTAATTCACCCCTCCACTTT. Encoded protein: CASSLGGLALNSPLHF.

Turning to this clone: With a much larger clone just one base away, this may be a read error. This same CDR3 is encoded by further DNA sequences in the sample. The genes are TRBV11-3 and TRBJ1-1; tentatively, D is TRBD1 (6 bases). The germline CDR1 and CDR2 sequences are SGHNT and YENEEA. This CDR3 has 13 residues. CDR3 nucleotides: TGTGCCAGCAGCCAAAGAGGGGGGACTGAGGCTTTCTTT. It is translated as CASSQRGGTEAFF.

The CDR3 DNA is TGTGCCAGCAGCTTAGGTCTCCTACTCGACGGCTACGAGCAGTACTTC. It encodes CASSLGLLLDGYEQYF. This chain uses TRBV11-2 with TRBJ2-7; no clear D. The length of the CDR3 is 16 residues. Germline loops: CDR1 SGHAT, CDR2 FQNNGV. V was cut by 1 base and J by 3 bases, with 16 bases left in between.

On this clone itself: The DNA is omitted, as the CDR3 cannot be located on it reliably, and the CDR3 follows TCRdb's listing. The chain couples TRBV7-5 to TRBJ2-5; the table's D call, TRBD2, has no DNA check behind it. TRBV7-5 is tagged as a pseudogene. The CDR3 has 24 amino acids, counting both end residues. The CDR3 loop is CISVPGAVGLEREYLARTQETQYF.